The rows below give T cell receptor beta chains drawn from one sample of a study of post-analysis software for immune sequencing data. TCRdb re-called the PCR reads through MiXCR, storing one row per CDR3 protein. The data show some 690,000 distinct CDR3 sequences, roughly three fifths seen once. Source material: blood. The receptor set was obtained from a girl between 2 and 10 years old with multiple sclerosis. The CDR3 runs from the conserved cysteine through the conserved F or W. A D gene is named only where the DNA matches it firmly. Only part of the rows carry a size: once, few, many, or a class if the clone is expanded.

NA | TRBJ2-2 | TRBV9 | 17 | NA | TGTGCCAGCAGCGGCGGAGGGGGGTGGCAGAACACCGGGGAGCTGTTTTTT | CASSGGGGWQNTGELFF
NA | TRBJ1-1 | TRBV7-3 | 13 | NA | TGTGCCAGCAGCCAGAAGAGGGACACTGAAGCTTTCTTT | CASSQKRDTEAFF
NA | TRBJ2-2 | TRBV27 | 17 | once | TGTGCCAGCAGTACACGGCACAGGCCACCGAACACCGGGGAGCTGTTTTTT | CASSTRHRPPNTGELFF
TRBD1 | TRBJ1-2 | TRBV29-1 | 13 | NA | TGCAGCGTTCCCTGGTCAGGGGGCTTCGGCTACACCTTC | CSVPWSGGFGYTF
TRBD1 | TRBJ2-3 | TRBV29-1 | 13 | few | TGCAGCGTTACGGACAGGTTGAAGGGCACGCAGTATTTT | CSVTDRLKGTQYF
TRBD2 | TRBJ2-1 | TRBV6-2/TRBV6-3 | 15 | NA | TGTGCCAGCAGCCGGACTAGCGGGGGGCGGAATGAGCAGTTCTTC | CASSRTSGGRNEQFF
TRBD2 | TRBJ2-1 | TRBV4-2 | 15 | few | TGTGCCAGCAGCCAAGGTAGCGGGAGTCAAGATGAGCAGTTCTTC | CASSQGSGSQDEQFF
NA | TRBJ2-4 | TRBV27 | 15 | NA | TGTGCCAGCAGTCCGAAGAACGTAGCCAAAAACATTCAGTACTTC | CASSPKNVAKNIQYF
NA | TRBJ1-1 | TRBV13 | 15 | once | TGTGCCAGCAGCTTAGGCGGCAGGGTGGGTACTGAAGCTTTCTTT | CASSLGGRVGTEAFF
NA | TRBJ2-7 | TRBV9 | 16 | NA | TGTGCCAGCAGCGTAGGGGCGGACCGCAACTCCTACGAGCAGTACTTC | CASSVGADRNSYEQYF
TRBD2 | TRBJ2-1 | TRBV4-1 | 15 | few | TGCGCCAGCAGCCAAGAAACTAGCGGGCATGATGAGCAGTTCTTC | CASSQETSGHDEQFF
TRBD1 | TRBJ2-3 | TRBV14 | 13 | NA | TGTGCCAGCAGCCTTGACAGGGGAAATACGCAGTATTTT | CASSLDRGNTQYF
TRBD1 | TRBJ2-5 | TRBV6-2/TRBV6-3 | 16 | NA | TGTGCCAGCACCTACGTCGGGACAGGGCGTGAAGAGACCCAGTACTTC | CASTYVGTGREETQYF